This TCR beta chain is drawn from a study of blood T cell repertoires in COVID-19. About the research overall: Nucleic acid was either cDNA or gDNA, and it came from T cells, B-cell-depleted T cells, or PBMCs.

Original processing notes: Using reference gene primer amplification, nucleated cell counts were estimated. The protocol was immunoSEQ multiplex PCR, while the TCRdb copy is restricted to in-frame clones and leaves out a portion. V and J calls and clone size are those listed in that table; D and trimming were worked out from the DNA. The data hold 200,000 to 300,000 clones, with approximately 84% observed a single time. The specimen sequenced was peripheral blood. This TCR came from a human donor in a cohort sampled during active COVID-19.

CDR3 region: CASSLIGRGTEAFF. The CDR3 DNA is TGTGCCAGCAGCTTGATAGGGCGGGGGACTGAAGCTTTCTTT. This chain uses TRBV5-6 with TRBJ1-1; tentatively, D is TRBD1 (5 bases). V shed 1 base and J shed 5 bases, with 12 bases lying between them. Germline values: CDR1 SGHDT, CDR2 YYEEEE. CDR3 size: 14 residues.